Included here is one TCR beta chain sequence, with context. Per the study methods: Reference gene primer amplification in the assay estimated nucleated cell counts. Assay: immunoSEQ multiplex PCR; the TCRdb copy retains only in-frame clones and omits some. That table supplies the V and J calls and clone size; D and trimming were determined from the DNA. The sample lists about 240,000 clones; about 90% were seen once. The data stem from a study of blood T cell repertoires in COVID-19. Study background: Both acute and convalescent COVID-19 samples were obtained from the United States, Italy and Spain.

The TCR was taken from a woman between 35 and 50 years old with acute COVID-19. Sample: PBMCs or T cells enriched from blood (not recorded which).

The DNA for the CDR3 is TGTGCCAGCAGTCCACCTGGCCCTGACTACGAGCAGTACTTC. Protein product: CASSPPGPDYEQYF. This chain links TRBV6-5 with TRBJ2-7, with D unclear. V lost 5 bases to trimming and J lost 3 bases, with 14 bases between them. CDR1 MNHEY and CDR2 SVGAGI come from the germline V gene. CDR3 length: 14 amino acids.